One and the same sample provided the 19 T cell receptor beta chains below, sequenced in a study of shared clonotypes between healthy human individuals. Sequencing was performed with immunoSEQ multiplex PCR; in TCRdb, only in-frame clones are kept and a portion is missing. The data show millions of clones, with about 95% seen just once and roughly 1.1% held by the top ten. CD8 cells classed as naive were CD45RO-negative and positively selected for CCR7, excluding terminally differentiated effector memory CD45RA+ cells. The sample taken for sequencing was naive CD8+ T cells sorted from blood. The receptors were sampled from a young man in good health.

The CDR3 loop is CAWSVPGRINYGYTF. The CDR3 region has the DNA TGTGCCTGGAGTGTACCAGGACGGATCAACTATGGCTACACCTTC. This chain uses TRBV30 with TRBJ1-2, with D uncertain. Per the germline V gene, CDR1 is GTSNPN and CDR2 is SVGIG (reference sequence). Between the trimmed V and J ends, which lost 0 bases and 2 bases, there was a span of 13 bases. This CDR3 contains 15 residues. Supplemented by reference TRBV30 and TRBJ1-2, the full variable domain reads SQTIHQWPATLVQPVGSPLSLECTVEGTSNPNLYWYRQAAGRGLQLLFYSVGIGQISSEVPQNLSASRPQDRQFILSSKKLLLSDSGFYLCAWSVPGRINYGYTFGSGTRLTVV.

The J gene is TRBJ2-1, the V gene TRBV7-9, with D uncertain. The CDR3 loop spans 14 amino acids. Germline V gene sequence: CDR1 SEHNR, CDR2 FQNEAQ (reference sequence). Trimming left V 11 bases short and J 5 bases short, with 19 bases between. The CDR3 DNA follows: TGTGCCGTACCTGGGGTGTCCTCGGACAATGAGCAGTTCTTC. Its translation is CAVPGVSSDNEQFF.

V and J are TRBV18 and TRBJ2-5, with a tentative D call TRBD2 (6 bases). The CDR3 consists of 15 residues. V lost 7 bases to trimming and J lost 4 bases, with 19 bases between them. Germline CDR1 reads KGHSH; CDR2 reads LQKENI. The CDR3 loop reads CASWGGIASTETQYF. CDR3 DNA sequence: TGTGCCAGCTGGGGCGGGATCGCAAGCACAGAGACCCAGTACTTC. The full variable domain, completed using reference TRBV18 and TRBJ2-5, is NAGVMQNPRHLVRRRGQEARLRCSPMKGHSHVYWYRQLPEEGLKFMVYLQKENIIDESGMPKERFSAEFPKEGPSILRIQQVVRGDSAAYFCASWGGIASTETQYFGPGTRLLVL.

The table lists this clone with a count of one. The rearrangement joins TRBV27 to TRBJ2-2; D unclear. The V gene's germline CDR1 is MNHEY and CDR2 SMNVEV (reference sequence). V shed 5 bases and J shed 8 bases, with 15 bases lying between them. This CDR3 comprises 14 residues. The chain's CDR3 is CASSPGLDIGELFF. The CDR3 nucleotides are TGTGCCAGCAGTCCGGGCCTAGACATTGGGGAGCTGTTTTTT.

The CDR3 sequence: CASSQAGGYEQYF. CDR3 DNA: TGTGCCAGCAGCCAAGCGGGGGGCTACGAGCAGTACTTC. The rearrangement links TRBV7-8 to TRBJ2-7; 9 bases align to TRBD2. Germline CDR1 SGHVS, CDR2 FQNEAQ. The CDR3 is 13 residues long. V gave up 5 bases and J gave up 3 bases; unmatched junction bases: 2.

V and J are TRBV7-3 and TRBJ2-1, with a possible D match to TRBD1 (6 bases). CDR1 SGHTA and CDR2 FQGTGA come from the germline V gene. There are 15 residues in the CDR3. V was clipped by 2 bases and J by 2 bases, with 10 bases between them. CDR3 nucleotide sequence: TGTGCCAGCAGCTTACTGGGGGACACCTACAATGAGCAGTTCTTC. Protein: CASSLLGDTYNEQFF.

The chain joins TRBV10-1 to TRBJ2-1; 8 bases fit TRBD1. V gave up 3 bases and J gave up 10 bases; unmatched junction bases: 5. Germline loops: CDR1 WNHNN, CDR2 SYGVQD (reference sequence). The CDR3 is 13 residues long. For the CDR3, the DNA is TGCGCCAGCAGTGACCCGGGGACAGGAGAGCAGTTCTTC. Encoded protein: CASSDPGTGEQFF.

V gene TRBV27 combines with J gene TRBJ1-1, with 8 bases that match TRBD1. The V segment lost 6 bases and the J segment 4 bases; nucleotides outside the gene matches: 4. This CDR3 region has 13 residues. Germline V gene lookup returns CDR1 MNHEY and CDR2 SMNVEV (reference sequence). The CDR3 nucleotides read TGTGCCAGCAGCCAGGGGGCGCCCACTGAAGCTTTCTTT. Amino acids: CASSQGAPTEAFF.

The chain joins TRBV5-4 to TRBJ2-1, with 7 bases matching TRBD2. Trimming removed 2 bases from V and 8 bases from J; junction bases left unmatched: 13. Germline values: CDR1 SGHNT, CDR2 YYREEE (reference sequence). The CDR3 spans 16 residues. The CDR3 nucleotides read TGTGCCAGCAGCTTCGGGGCTGGCGGGAGTCTAGATGAGCAGTTCTTC. Translated: CASSFGAGGSLDEQFF.

This rearrangement joins TRBV6-5 to TRBJ2-7, with D possibly TRBD1 on 5 matching bases. Trimming stripped 5 bases from V and 0 bases from J, with 11 bases between. The CDR3 has 14 amino acids. Per germline, CDR1 MNHEY and CDR2 SVGAGI. DNA of the CDR3: TGTGCCAGCAGTACCTGGGGCAACTCCTACGAGCAGTACTTC. Protein: CASSTWGNSYEQYF.

This chain uses TRBV7-6 with TRBJ1-2; D possibly corresponds to TRBD1 (6 bases). CDR1 is SGHVS, CDR2 FNYEAQ, per germline. The V and J ends lost 2 bases and 8 bases respectively, with 12 bases between them. This CDR3 contains 13 residues. CDR3 region: CASSLTQGGGYTF. CDR3 bases: TGTGCCAGCAGCTTAACACAGGGCGGAGGCTACACCTTC. The full variable domain, with the rest looked up from reference TRBV7-6 and TRBJ1-2, is GAGVSQSPRYKVTKRGQDVALRCDPISGHVSLYWYRQALGQGPEFLTYFNYEAQQDKSGLPNDRFSAERPEGSISTLTIQRTEQRDSAMYRCASSLTQGGGYTFGSGTRLTVV.

The V gene is TRBV5-4, the J gene TRBJ2-5; D gene uncertain. V was shortened by 2 bases and J by 1 base, with 12 bases between the two germline ends. CDR1 SGHNT and CDR2 YYREEE come from the germline V gene (reference sequence). This CDR3 is 15 amino acids long. CDR3 DNA sequence: TGTGCCAGCAGCTTCACCTCCCACCCCCAAGAGACCCAGTACTTC. The encoded protein is CASSFTSHPQETQYF.

Worth noting for this clone: In the same sample, other DNA sequences code for this CDR3. This chain joins TRBV6-5 and TRBJ2-7, with 9 nucleotides matching TRBD2. The CDR3 has 15 residues. V trimming: 6 bases; J trimming: 0 bases; junction bases outside the gene matches: 6. Germline CDR1 MNHEY, CDR2 SVGAGI. The CDR3: CASSPLAGTSYEQYF. The CDR3, as DNA: TGTGCCAGCAGCCCCCTAGCGGGAACCTCCTACGAGCAGTACTTC.

The chain has TRBV20-1 and TRBJ2-1; D gene unclear. The CDR3 spans 8 residues. V lost 6 bases, J lost 9 bases, and 3 bases lay in between. Germline CDR1 DFQATT, CDR2 SNEGSKA (reference sequence). Here the CDR3 DNA reads TGCAGTGCGACTGAGCAGTTCTTC. Protein product: CSATEQFF.

For this clone: The same CDR3 can be traced to other DNA sequences in this sample. The chain has TRBV5-4 and TRBJ2-5; D possibly corresponds to TRBD1 (6 bases). Germline V gene lookup returns CDR1 SGHNT and CDR2 YYREEE (reference sequence). Trimming removed 2 bases at V and 1 base at J, with 9 bases between. The CDR3 runs 14 residues. CDR3 loop: CASSFRTAQETQYF. As DNA, the CDR3 is TGTGCCAGCAGCTTCCGGACAGCCCAAGAGACCCAGTACTTC.

The rearrangement joins TRBV18 to TRBJ1-2, with a weak D call TRBD1 (6 bases). Trimming stripped 0 bases from V and 4 bases from J, with 12 bases between. The CDR3 is 15 residues long. Per germline, CDR1 KGHSH and CDR2 LQKENI. The DNA for the CDR3 is TGTGCCAGCTCACCACCGAAGGGGGAACCCTATGGCTACACCTTC. Its translation: CASSPPKGEPYGYTF.

This sequence joins TRBV10-1 and TRBJ2-5, with D unclear. The germline V and J ends were trimmed by 3 bases and 2 bases, with 10 bases remaining between them. The CDR3 spans 14 residues. CDR1 and CDR2 (germline): WNHNN, SYGVQD (reference sequence). The CDR3 here is CASSDETQQETQYF. CDR3 coding DNA: TGCGCCAGCAGTGACGAGACACAGCAAGAGACCCAGTACTTC.

This clone was detected only once. The chain recombines TRBV5-4 with TRBJ1-1; 7 bases line up with TRBD1. Trimming at V came to 4 bases and at J to 6 bases, leaving 9 bases not matched to a gene. The germline V gene encodes CDR1 SGHNT and CDR2 YYREEE (reference sequence). This CDR3 contains 14 residues. CDR3 DNA sequence: TGTGCCAGCAGCACCGGACAGGCAAACCCTGAAGCTTTCTTT. It codes for CASSTGQANPEAFF.

Note on this clone: The sample holds other DNA sequences that translate to the same CDR3. V and J are TRBV5-4 and TRBJ2-7, with 8 positions matching TRBD1. J gave up 2 bases and V 4 bases, and 5 bases lay outside the gene matches. CDR1 and CDR2 from the germline V gene are SGHNT and YYREEE (reference sequence). The CDR3 is made up of 14 amino acids. The CDR3 coding sequence is TGTGCCAGCAGCCTCGGGACAGGACCCTACGAGCAGTACTTC. It encodes CASSLGTGPYEQYF.